The present entry profiles one TCR beta chain with its context. Its cognate antigen is unknown. MiXCR, run by TCRdb on the reads, gives a single entry per CDR3 protein. The table shows approximately 1,000,000 distinct CDR3 sequences, with 30% to 40% occurring only once. The sample is drawn from a study of T cell repertoires in cytomegalovirus infection. Unmatched junction bases numbered 5, after V lost 3 bases and J lost 8 bases. This CDR3 has 14 residues. The germline CDR1 and CDR2 sequences are SEHNR and FQNEAQ (reference sequence). The source is a human donor in good health (CMV status not recorded). Some clones in this sample may be carry-over from other donors' samples. Sequencing was performed on cultured CD8+ T cells from PBMCs, taken from culture after CMV antigen stimulation. V gene TRBV7-9 combines with J gene TRBJ1-4, with 8 bases fitting TRBD1. The CDR3 DNA is TGTGCCAGCAGCTTGTCGGACAGGGCCGAAAAACTGTTTTTT. Encoded protein: CASSLSDRAEKLFF.